This TCR beta chain was found in a study of blood T cell repertoires in COVID-19. For the study at large: Sites across the United States, Italy and Spain contributed samples from acute and convalescent COVID-19. The analysed material was cDNA or gDNA that came from T cells, B-cell-depleted T cells, or PBMCs.

The germline V gene encodes CDR1 MNHEY and CDR2 SVGEGT. Trimming removed 6 bases from V and 2 bases from J; junction bases left unmatched: 7. This CDR3 is 15 amino acids long. Original handling: Estimated nucleated cell counts came from reference gene primer amplification. TCRdb keeps only in-frame clones here, not all; method: immunoSEQ multiplex PCR. The V and J calls and clone size come from that table; D and trimming were worked out from the DNA. The table shows some 190,000 clones, with 85% occurring only once. The rearrangement links TRBV6-2 or TRBV6-3 to TRBJ2-7, with 10 bases fitting TRBD1. This sequence originates from an elderly woman with acute or convalescent COVID-19. Sequencing was performed on peripheral blood. CDR3 DNA: TGTGCCAGCAGCCGCCGGGACAGGGGAACCTACGAGCAGTACTTC. It yields the protein CASSRRDRGTYEQYF.